This paragraph reports one T cell receptor (beta chain). Its specificity is not known. Other DNA variants within this sample encode the same CDR3. This entry belongs to a study of shared clonotypes between healthy human individuals. Study details: Used for every donor were three CD4 naive, three CD4 memory, two CD8 naive and one CD8 memory plate.

Regarding the study as a whole: Clonotypes shared by all four donors outscored non-shared clonotypes in generation probability.

The input for sorted-subset replicate PCRs was 200 to 250 ng DNA, around 30,000 T cell genomes. In the original workflow: There were no quality scores in the junction-only immunoSEQ sequences, so filtering differed. Sequencing was performed with immunoSEQ multiplex PCR; in TCRdb, only in-frame clones are kept and a portion is missing. V, J and clone size derive from that table, while D and trimming were established from the DNA sequence. The table shows under 2.5 million clones, with 85% to 95% occurring only once. From germline, CDR1 is MNHEY and CDR2 SMNVEV (reference sequence). V lost 5 bases and J 1 base, leaving 8 bases between the germline ends. The CDR3 runs to 13 residues.

The sample was naive CD4+ T cells from PBMCs. Stated subset: CD45RA+ positively selected. The V call is TRBV27, the J call TRBJ1-1, with D maybe TRBD1 (6 bases). The sequence was obtained from a man younger than 35 in good health. Some clones in this sample may be carry-over from other donors' samples. The CDR3 loop is CASSLRGNTEAFF. CDR3 bases: TGTGCCAGCAGTCTCAGGGGGAACACTGAAGCTTTCTTT.